This T cell receptor beta chain stems from a study of response to subunit inactivated influenza vaccine. In germline, CDR1 is DFQATT, CDR2 SNEGSKA (reference sequence). V dropped 3 bases and J dropped 3 bases, with 13 bases sitting between them. The CDR3 sequence is 14 residues long. In TCRdb, the RT-PCR reads were re-called with MiXCR into one record per CDR3 protein. In the table there are 500,000 to 600,000 distinct CDR3 sequences, approximately 15% of which are singletons. The rearrangement joins TRBV20-1 to TRBJ2-3; either TRBD1 or TRBD2 may fit D (5 bases each). This clonotype was sampled from a man aged 45 to 70 who received an inactivated influenza vaccine. Specimen: CD4+ T cells sorted from PBMCs, collected less than 30 months after vaccination. The CDR3 bases are TGCAGTGCTAGGACCGGGACCGCAACAGATACGCAGTATTTT. Amino acids: CSARTGTATDTQYF.